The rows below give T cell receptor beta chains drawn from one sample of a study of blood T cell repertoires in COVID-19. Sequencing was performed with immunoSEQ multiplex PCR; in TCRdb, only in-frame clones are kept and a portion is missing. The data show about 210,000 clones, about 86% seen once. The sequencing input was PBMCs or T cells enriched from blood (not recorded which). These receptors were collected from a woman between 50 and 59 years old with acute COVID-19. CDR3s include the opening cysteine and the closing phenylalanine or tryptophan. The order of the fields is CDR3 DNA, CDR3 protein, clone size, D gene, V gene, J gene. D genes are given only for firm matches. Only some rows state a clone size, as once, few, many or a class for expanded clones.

CDR3nt: TGTGCCAGCAGTTTCGGGAGGGGTACTGGAAACACCATATATTTT
CDR3aa: CASSFGRGTGNTIYF
abundance: -
d_gene: -
v_gene: TRBV3-1/TRBV3-2
j_gene: TRBJ1-3

CDR3nt: TGTGCTAGTGGCCCCCCGACGGGCACTGAAGCTTTCTTT
CDR3aa: CASGPPTGTEAFF
abundance: -
d_gene: -
v_gene: TRBV12-5
j_gene: TRBJ1-1

CDR3nt: TGCAGTGCTAGTGCCCAGGGGGGTGTAAACACTGAAGCTTTCTTT
CDR3aa: CSASAQGGVNTEAFF
abundance: -
d_gene: TRBD1
v_gene: TRBV20-1
j_gene: TRBJ1-1

CDR3nt: TGTGCCAGCAGGGGACAGGGGACGGCGCCCCTCCACTTT
CDR3aa: CASRGQGTAPLHF
abundance: -
d_gene: TRBD1
v_gene: TRBV25-1
j_gene: TRBJ1-6

CDR3nt: TGTGCCAGCAGTCCCGCCTACGAGCAGTACTTC
CDR3aa: CASSPAYEQYF
abundance: -
d_gene: -
v_gene: TRBV27
j_gene: TRBJ2-7

CDR3nt: TGTGCCAGCAGTTTAGCGGGAGGGCCCTACAATGAGCAGTTCTTC
CDR3aa: CASSLAGGPYNEQFF
abundance: -
d_gene: TRBD2
v_gene: TRBV28
j_gene: TRBJ2-1

CDR3nt: TGTGCCAGCAGCCCAGCGGGGGGGCCGGGGGAGACCCAGTACTTC
CDR3aa: CASSPAGGPGETQYF
abundance: few
d_gene: TRBD2
v_gene: TRBV9
j_gene: TRBJ2-5

CDR3nt: TGTGCCAGCAGCACGCGACAGGTTTCCGACGAGCAGTACTTC
CDR3aa: CASSTRQVSDEQYF
abundance: few
d_gene: -
v_gene: TRBV7-2
j_gene: TRBJ2-7

CDR3nt: TGCGCCAGCAGTACGACAGGCCCCAGCTCCTACAATGAGCAGTTCTTC
CDR3aa: CASSTTGPSSYNEQFF
abundance: once
d_gene: -
v_gene: TRBV5-1
j_gene: TRBJ2-1

CDR3nt: TGTGCCAGCAGCTTTGCCCAGGGGTCTAATTCACCCCTCCACTTT
CDR3aa: CASSFAQGSNSPLHF
abundance: -
d_gene: -
v_gene: TRBV11-2
j_gene: TRBJ1-6

CDR3nt: TGTGCCAGCAGTGACGACAGGGGGGGAAGCACCGGGGAGCTGTTTTTT
CDR3aa: CASSDDRGGSTGELFF
abundance: -
d_gene: TRBD1
v_gene: TRBV25-1
j_gene: TRBJ2-2

CDR3nt: TGTGCCAGCAGCGTAGGGGCGTGGGGCGATGGCTACACCTTC
CDR3aa: CASSVGAWGDGYTF
abundance: -
d_gene: -
v_gene: TRBV9
j_gene: TRBJ1-2

CDR3nt: TGTGCCAGCAGCACCCCCGGCCTGGACAGGGGCACAGATACGCAGTATTTT
CDR3aa: CASSTPGLDRGTDTQYF
abundance: -
d_gene: TRBD1
v_gene: TRBV3-1/TRBV3-2
j_gene: TRBJ2-3

CDR3nt: TGTGCCACCAGGACTAGCGGGAGAACAGATACGCAGTATTTT
CDR3aa: CATRTSGRTDTQYF
abundance: once
d_gene: TRBD2
v_gene: TRBV24-1
j_gene: TRBJ2-3

CDR3nt: TGTGCCAGCAGCCACGTCAGGGGGGAAGGAGTGAAAGCTTTCTTT
CDR3aa: CASSHVRGEGVKAFF
abundance: once
d_gene: TRBD1
v_gene: TRBV3-1/TRBV3-2
j_gene: TRBJ1-1

CDR3nt: TGCGCCAGCAGCTTGGACGGGAACGGCAATCAGCCCCAGCATTTT
CDR3aa: CASSLDGNGNQPQHF
abundance: -
d_gene: -
v_gene: TRBV5-1
j_gene: TRBJ1-5

CDR3nt: TGTGCCAGCAGCCCTTTAGCGGGAGTGGGGTTACACGGGGAGCTGTTTTTT
CDR3aa: CASSPLAGVGLHGELFF
abundance: -
d_gene: TRBD2
v_gene: TRBV11-2
j_gene: TRBJ2-2

CDR3nt: TGTGCCATCAGTGAGGGGTTATACAATGACAGGTACAATGAGCAGTTCTTC
CDR3aa: CAISEGLYNDRYNEQFF
abundance: -
d_gene: -
v_gene: TRBV10-3
j_gene: TRBJ2-1

CDR3nt: TGTGCCAGCAGTTTTACTAGCGGGAACGTCTACAATGAGCAGTTCTTC
CDR3aa: CASSFTSGNVYNEQFF
abundance: -
d_gene: TRBD2
v_gene: TRBV28
j_gene: TRBJ2-1

CDR3nt: TGTGCCAGCAGAGAGAGAACCGGGACAGGGGGACCTGAAGCTTTCTTT
CDR3aa: CASRERTGTGGPEAFF
abundance: -
d_gene: TRBD1
v_gene: TRBV5-5
j_gene: TRBJ1-1

CDR3nt: TGTGCCAGCAGTTTGTCGGGACAGAACTATGGCTACACCTTC
CDR3aa: CASSLSGQNYGYTF
abundance: -
d_gene: TRBD1
v_gene: TRBV28
j_gene: TRBJ1-2

CDR3nt: TGTGCCAGTACCAGCGGGAGCGAGACAGATACGCAGTATTTT
CDR3aa: CASTSGSETDTQYF
abundance: -
d_gene: TRBD2
v_gene: TRBV19
j_gene: TRBJ2-3

CDR3nt: TGCGCCAGCAGCCGCCACCCGGGACAGGGGTATGAAAAACTGTTTTTT
CDR3aa: CASSRHPGQGYEKLFF
abundance: -
d_gene: TRBD1
v_gene: TRBV4-3
j_gene: TRBJ1-4

CDR3nt: TGTGCCAGCAGCGGACGGGACAGGGGTGACAATGAGCAGTTCTTC
CDR3aa: CASSGRDRGDNEQFF
abundance: -
d_gene: TRBD1
v_gene: TRBV6-5
j_gene: TRBJ2-1

CDR3nt: TGTGCCAGCAGCTTGGACATTTTAGAGACCCAGTACTTC
CDR3aa: CASSLDILETQYF
abundance: -
d_gene: -
v_gene: TRBV5-8
j_gene: TRBJ2-5

CDR3nt: TGTGCCAGCAGTCCCTGGACTGGGCAAAATCAGCCCCAGCATTTT
CDR3aa: CASSPWTGQNQPQHF
abundance: once
d_gene: -
v_gene: TRBV6-5
j_gene: TRBJ1-5

CDR3nt: TGTGCCAGCTCACCACGGTGGGGGGGAAAGAACACTGAAGCTTTCTTT
CDR3aa: CASSPRWGGKNTEAFF
abundance: -
d_gene: -
v_gene: TRBV18
j_gene: TRBJ1-1

CDR3nt: TGTGCCAGCAGCCAGGGAGCGTCCTACAATGAGCAGTTCTTC
CDR3aa: CASSQGASYNEQFF
abundance: -
d_gene: -
v_gene: TRBV14
j_gene: TRBJ2-1

CDR3nt: TGTGCCAGCAGTTTGGGACAGGGGGGCTACACCTTC
CDR3aa: CASSLGQGGYTF
abundance: -
d_gene: TRBD1
v_gene: TRBV28
j_gene: TRBJ1-2

CDR3nt: TGTGCCAGCAGTTACGGGACAGGGGACGAAAAACTGTTTTTT
CDR3aa: CASSYGTGDEKLFF
abundance: -
d_gene: TRBD1
v_gene: TRBV6-5
j_gene: TRBJ1-4

CDR3nt: TGTGCCAGCTCACCACCCGACAGCCCCAAAGAAAAACTGTTTTTT
CDR3aa: CASSPPDSPKEKLFF
abundance: -
d_gene: -
v_gene: TRBV18
j_gene: TRBJ1-4

CDR3nt: TGTGCCAGCAGCTTAGGACTAGCGGGAGGGCCAGGCGGGGAGCTGTTTTTT
CDR3aa: CASSLGLAGGPGGELFF
abundance: -
d_gene: TRBD2
v_gene: TRBV7-2
j_gene: TRBJ2-2

CDR3nt: TGTGCCAGCAGCTGGCCTTGGGTACAGGGGGCGGAGGAGCAGTACTTC
CDR3aa: CASSWPWVQGAEEQYF
abundance: -
d_gene: TRBD1
v_gene: TRBV5-5
j_gene: TRBJ2-7

CDR3nt: TGTGCCAGCAGCTCCCAGGGTAGTTGGGGGGAGTCCTACAATGAGCAGTTCTTC
CDR3aa: CASSSQGSWGESYNEQFF
abundance: -
d_gene: -
v_gene: TRBV7-3
j_gene: TRBJ2-1

CDR3nt: TGTGCCAGCTCACCACCGGGACAGAGCCCTGGCACAGATACGCAGTATTTT
CDR3aa: CASSPPGQSPGTDTQYF
abundance: -
d_gene: TRBD1
v_gene: TRBV18
j_gene: TRBJ2-3

CDR3nt: TGCGCCAGCCGCCGTGACAGGGTGAGCACCGGGGAGCTGTTTTTT
CDR3aa: CASRRDRVSTGELFF
abundance: -
d_gene: TRBD1
v_gene: TRBV4-3
j_gene: TRBJ2-2

CDR3nt: TGTGCCAGCAGCTTGGCCACAGGGGGCGCGAAAGATACGCAGTATTTT
CDR3aa: CASSLATGGAKDTQYF
abundance: many
d_gene: TRBD1
v_gene: TRBV5-6
j_gene: TRBJ2-3

CDR3nt: TGTGCCACCAGTGACCCCACCCTAGGAGGCCGTGAGCAGTTCTTC
CDR3aa: CATSDPTLGGREQFF
abundance: -
d_gene: -
v_gene: TRBV24-1
j_gene: TRBJ2-1

CDR3nt: TGCGCCAGCAGCCAAGTATTGAACACCGGGGAGCTGTTTTTT
CDR3aa: CASSQVLNTGELFF
abundance: -
d_gene: -
v_gene: TRBV4-3
j_gene: TRBJ2-2

CDR3nt: TGTGCCAGCAGCTTAGATCAGGCAGCCTACGAGCAGTACTTC
CDR3aa: CASSLDQAAYEQYF
abundance: -
d_gene: -
v_gene: TRBV7-2
j_gene: TRBJ2-7

CDR3nt: TGTGCCAGCAGCCCGTTCCCCGGGGGGCTAACTGAAGCTTTCTTT
CDR3aa: CASSPFPGGLTEAFF
abundance: -
d_gene: -
v_gene: TRBV7-3
j_gene: TRBJ1-1

CDR3nt: TGTGCCAGTAGCCCAATGGCGGGATCTTTACTGGAGCAGTACTTC
CDR3aa: CASSPMAGSLLEQYF
abundance: -
d_gene: -
v_gene: TRBV19
j_gene: TRBJ2-7

CDR3nt: TGTGCCAGCAGCGTCCAGGGGGGGAACACTGAAGCTTTCTTT
CDR3aa: CASSVQGGNTEAFF
abundance: -
d_gene: TRBD1
v_gene: TRBV5-4
j_gene: TRBJ1-1

CDR3nt: TGTGCCAGCAGCACAACCGGGACAGGGGCCAATGAGCAGTTCTTC
CDR3aa: CASSTTGTGANEQFF
abundance: -
d_gene: TRBD1
v_gene: TRBV7-6
j_gene: TRBJ2-1

CDR3nt: TGTGCCAGCAGCCAGGCGAATACCGGTGCTGGCTACACCTTC
CDR3aa: CASSQANTGAGYTF
abundance: -
d_gene: -
v_gene: TRBV2
j_gene: TRBJ1-2

CDR3nt: TGTGCCAGCATCCACCCGGGACAGGGGGCGGGGGCCTTC
CDR3aa: CASIHPGQGAGAF
abundance: -
d_gene: TRBD1
v_gene: TRBV28
j_gene: TRBJ1-2

CDR3nt: TGTGCCAGCAGTTCCCCGTCCGGGGTTAATGAAAAACTGTTTTTT
CDR3aa: CASSSPSGVNEKLFF
abundance: -
d_gene: -
v_gene: TRBV28
j_gene: TRBJ1-4

CDR3nt: TGTGCCAGCAGTTTAGGCCCGCTTAGCTATCAGCCCCAGCATTTT
CDR3aa: CASSLGPLSYQPQHF
abundance: -
d_gene: -
v_gene: TRBV28
j_gene: TRBJ1-5

CDR3nt: TGTGCCAGCAGCAAATCCCGGGGAGGTTATGAAAAACTGTTTTTT
CDR3aa: CASSKSRGGYEKLFF
abundance: -
d_gene: -
v_gene: TRBV9
j_gene: TRBJ1-4